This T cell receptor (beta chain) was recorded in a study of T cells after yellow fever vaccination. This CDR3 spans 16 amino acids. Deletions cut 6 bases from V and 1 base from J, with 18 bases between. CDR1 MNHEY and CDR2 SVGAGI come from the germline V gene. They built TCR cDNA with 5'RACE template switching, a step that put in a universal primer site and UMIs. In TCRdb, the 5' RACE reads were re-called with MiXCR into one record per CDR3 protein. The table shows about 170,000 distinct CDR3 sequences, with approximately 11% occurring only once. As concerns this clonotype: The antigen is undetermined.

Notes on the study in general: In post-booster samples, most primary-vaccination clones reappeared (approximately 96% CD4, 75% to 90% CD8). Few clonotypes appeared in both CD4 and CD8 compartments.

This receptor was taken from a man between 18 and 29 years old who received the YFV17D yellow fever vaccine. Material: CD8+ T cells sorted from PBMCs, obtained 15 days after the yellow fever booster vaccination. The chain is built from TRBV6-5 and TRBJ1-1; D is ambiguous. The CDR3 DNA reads TGTGCCAGCAGCCCGAATGTGAACGGGCCGAACACTGAAGCTTTCTTT. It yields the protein CASSPNVNGPNTEAFF.